This TCR beta chain appears in the sequencing data of a study of T cell responses to AZD1222 COVID-19 vaccine. Whole-study context: Analyses pooled second doses at about 4 or about 12 weeks.

Only in-frame clones appear in the TCRdb table, and some are missing; sequencing was by immunoSEQ multiplex PCR. The sample records approximately 71,000 clones, more than 70% being singletons. This clone was seen a handful of times. J gave up 3 bases and V 0 bases, and 5 bases lay outside the gene matches. The CDR3 length is 16 residues. Per the germline V gene, CDR1 is LGHNA and CDR2 is YNFKEQ. The chain joins TRBV4-2 to TRBJ1-1; 9 bases match TRBD1. The source is an adult in good health. The specimen was peripheral blood, collected on day 0 of AZD1222 vaccination. CDR3 bases: TGTGCCAGCAGCCAAGATGTAGGGACAGGGTACACTGAAGCTTTCTTT. Protein sequence: CASSQDVGTGYTEAFF.